Following are 17 T cell receptor beta chains from one sample sequenced in a study of blood T cell repertoires in COVID-19. Sequencing used immunoSEQ multiplex PCR; TCRdb keeps in-frame clones, though not all of them. The top ten clones hold approximately 1.5% of a sample with around 280,000 clones, roughly 90% of them seen once. Sequences were obtained from PBMCs or T cells enriched from blood (not recorded which). The source is a woman aged 40 to 50 who had recovered from COVID-19.

This clone was seen a single time. The chain joins TRBV5-1 to TRBJ2-7; D remains unclear. The CDR3 length is 13 residues. Looked up from germline, CDR1 is SGHRS and CDR2 is YFSETQ. V shed 1 base and J shed 0 bases, with 5 bases lying between them. CDR3 coding DNA: TGCGCCAGCAGCTTGTACAGCTCCTACGAGCAGTACTTC. Translating it yields CASSLYSSYEQYF.

The count of this clone is one. V is TRBV5-1 and J is TRBJ2-5; 13 bases are a match to TRBD2. The V gene end was trimmed by 4 bases and the J gene end by 4 bases; junction bases not matched to a gene: 7. Germline-derived CDR1 and CDR2 are SGHRS and YFSETQ. CDR3 length: 16 residues. CDR3 sequence reads: CASSPGLAGEGETQYF. The CDR3 DNA is TGCGCCAGCAGCCCAGGACTAGCGGGAGAGGGAGAGACCCAGTACTTC.

The chain carries TRBV7-2 and TRBJ2-1, with D possibly being TRBD2 (6 bases). Germline-derived CDR1 and CDR2 are SGHTA and FQGNSA. Trimming took off 1 base at V and 3 bases at J, with 16 bases between the two ends. The CDR3 loop spans 17 amino acids. Here the CDR3 DNA reads TGTGCCAGCAGCTTAGGAGGTACTAGCCGACGCTACAATGAGCAGTTCTTC. This sequence encodes CASSLGGTSRRYNEQFF.

This clone came up once. The V gene is TRBV5-4, the J gene TRBJ1-3; a weak D match, TRBD1 (6 bases). From germline, CDR1 is SGHNT and CDR2 YYREEE (reference sequence). The CDR3 is 15 amino acids. Trimming left V 1 base short and J 1 base short, with 9 bases between. The CDR3 sequence is CASSLQGPSGNTIYF. The CDR3 DNA reads TGTGCCAGCAGCTTGCAGGGGCCGTCTGGAAACACCATATATTTT.

The chain is built from TRBV7-3 and TRBJ1-1; D might be TRBD1 (5 bases). Germline values: CDR1 SGHTA, CDR2 FQGTGA. V gave up 1 base and J gave up 4 bases, with 13 bases separating them. CDR3 size: 15 residues. CDR3 residues: CASSLMTGGGTEAFF. DNA of the CDR3: TGTGCCAGCAGCTTAATGACGGGGGGAGGCACTGAAGCTTTCTTT.

The chain has TRBV27 and TRBJ2-3, with 7 bases fitting TRBD1. This CDR3 is 17 amino acids long. J lost 3 bases, V lost 2 bases, and 11 bases had no gene match. CDR1 and CDR2 (germline): MNHEY, SMNVEV (reference sequence). The DNA of the CDR3 is TGTGCCAGCAGTTTACGCACAGGGGCCCTGAGTACAGATACGCAGTATTTT. This gives the protein CASSLRTGALSTDTQYF.

The rearrangement links TRBV11-2 to TRBJ2-2, with D perhaps matching TRBD2 (6 bases). This CDR3 has 16 residues. Trimming stripped 5 bases from V and 6 bases from J, with 19 bases between. Per the germline V gene, CDR1 is SGHAT and CDR2 is FQNNGV. CDR3 DNA sequence: TGTGCCAGCAGCGTCTACCCGCGGAGGGCGTCCGGGGAGCTGTTTTTT. It codes for CASSVYPRRASGELFF.

V and J are TRBV30 and TRBJ2-7; D not certain. Deletions cut 0 bases from V and 6 bases from J, with 12 bases between. Germline CDR1 reads GTSNPN; CDR2 reads SVGIG (reference sequence). CDR3 length: 13 amino acids. As DNA, the CDR3 is TGTGCCTGGAGTGTATTGCGCGATTCCGAGCAGTACTTC. Translation: CAWSVLRDSEQYF.

V usage is TRBV2 and J usage is TRBJ2-7, with D tentatively TRBD2 (6 bases). The CDR3 length is 12 residues. Germline V gene data show CDR1 as SNHLY and CDR2 as FYNNEI. V lost 6 bases, J lost 1 base, and 7 bases lay in between. The chain's CDR3 is CASRDYSYEQYF. The DNA for the CDR3 is TGTGCCAGCAGGGACTATTCCTACGAGCAGTACTTC.

This clone was picked up a small number of times. The V gene is TRBV9, the J gene TRBJ2-1; 11 bases are shared with TRBD2. V trimming: 3 bases; J trimming: 0 bases; junction bases outside the gene matches: 2. The V gene's germline CDR1 is SGDLS and CDR2 YYNGEE. The CDR3 loop spans 16 amino acids. Written as DNA, the CDR3 is TGTGCCAGCAGCGGACTAGCGGGAAGCTCCTACAATGAGCAGTTCTTC. Translated: CASSGLAGSSYNEQFF.

In its sample, this clone was seen once. This sequence joins TRBV12-5 and TRBJ2-7, with TRBD1 identical over 7 bases. V lost 2 bases, J lost 0 bases, and 7 bases stayed unmatched. Germline CDR1 and CDR2: LGHNT and FRNRAP. The CDR3 has 16 residues. CDR3 sequence (DNA): TGTGCTAGTGGTTTGTACAGGGGAGCGGACTCCTACGAGCAGTACTTC. As protein: CASGLYRGADSYEQYF.

The J gene is TRBJ2-5, the V gene TRBV11-2; D uncertain. This CDR3 is 11 amino acids long. Germline CDR1 reads SGHAT; CDR2 reads FQNNGV. Deletions cut 2 bases from V and 7 bases from J, with 5 bases between. CDR3 sequence reads: CASSLSVTQYF. The CDR3 bases are TGTGCCAGCAGCTTATCAGTGACCCAGTACTTC.

This chain links TRBV5-1 with TRBJ2-3; TRBD1 aligns across 9 bases. Germline CDR1 and CDR2: SGHRS and YFSETQ. This CDR3 has 15 residues. J gave up 0 bases and V 4 bases, and 3 bases lay outside the gene matches. The CDR3 region has the DNA TGCGCCAGCAGCGGGACAGGGAGAAGCACAGATACGCAGTATTTT. Translated, it gives CASSGTGRSTDTQYF.

This chain links TRBV6-6 with TRBJ2-1, with D uncertain. V was cut by 5 bases and J by 8 bases, with 7 bases left in between. The CDR3 spans 11 residues. From germline, CDR1 is MNHNY and CDR2 SVGAGI (reference sequence). The CDR3 DNA reads TGTGCCAGCAGTACAGCCGATGAGCAGTTCTTC. Its protein is CASSTADEQFF.

The chain links TRBV3-1 (or the pseudogene TRBV3-2) to TRBJ1-4; perhaps TRBD1 as D (5 bases). V dropped 1 base and J dropped 8 bases, with 8 bases sitting between them. Germline lookup yields CDR1 LGHDT and CDR2 YNNKEL (reference sequence). The CDR3 has 13 residues. The CDR3 DNA reads as TGTGCCAGCAGCCAAGTTGGGGGGGAAAAACTGTTTTTT. Its protein product is CASSQVGGEKLFF.

This clone occurred once. V gene TRBV4-3 combines with J gene TRBJ2-1; 7 nucleotides agree with TRBD2. The CDR3 loop spans 15 amino acids. Germline CDR1 and CDR2: LGHNA and YSLEER. V shed 2 bases and J 6 bases; nucleotides not matched to a gene: 7. The CDR3 DNA reads as TGCGCCAGCAGCCAATACGCGGGAGTAAGCAATGAGCAGTTCTTC. This sequence encodes CASSQYAGVSNEQFF.

The J gene is TRBJ2-5, the V gene TRBV5-1; 10 nucleotides match TRBD2. CDR1 and CDR2 (germline): SGHRS, YFSETQ. Germline trimming cut 0 bases from V and 3 bases from J; bases unmatched to any gene: 5. The CDR3 runs 16 residues. The CDR3 loop is CASSLEAAGGEETQYF. As DNA, the CDR3 is TGCGCCAGCAGCTTGGAGGCAGCGGGGGGGGAAGAGACCCAGTACTTC.